This TCR beta chain was recovered during a study of human T cells and chemical hapten exposure. Across the whole study: Patients, mostly women, had alopecia areata, alopecia totalis or alopecia universalis.

Points from the study as a whole: Compared to controls, expanded TCRs made significantly more large clusters of similar CDR3s.

The V gene lost 5 bases and the J gene lost 3 bases, with 5 bases spanning the gap. From germline, CDR1 is SEHNR and CDR2 FQNEAQ (reference sequence). CDR3 length equals 11 residues. With respect to this clonotype: What it binds is unknown. It may be a read error: a sequence one base away is much more abundant. This CDR3 fails to terminate in the conserved phenylalanine or tryptophan, so it likely reflects a read error.

Original processing notes: Samples contained a median of about 100,000 TCRs, with a range of roughly 23,224 to 700,000. TCRdb reanalysed the RACE reads using MiXCR and keeps one entry per CDR3 protein. What appears here as the V and J calls and clone size reflects TCRdb's work, not the paper's. The data show about 80,000 distinct CDR3 sequences, with roughly 7.2% seen just once and approximately 1.5% held by the top ten. Sample time point: patch test 1, 2 weeks after DPC sensitization. Sample treatment: therapeutic diphenylcyclopropenone sensitization with weekly scalp DPC. Unfractionated whole blood yielded total RNA.

The sequencing here drew on whole blood, taken in connection with sensitization to the hapten diphenylcyclopropenone (DPC). This TCR was recovered from a woman aged 25 to 39 with alopecia areata. Some clones in this sample may be carry-over from other donors' samples. The genes are TRBV7-9 and TRBJ2-7; D is uncertain. CDR3 coding DNA: TGTGCCAGCAGCGACCACTACGAGCAGTACCTC. It translates to CASSDHYEQYL.